This T cell receptor (beta chain) was obtained from a study of blood T cell repertoires in COVID-19. Background on the study: From the United States, Italy and Spain came samples of acute and convalescent COVID-19. PBMCs, B-cell-depleted T cells, or T cells were the source of the cDNA or gDNA that made up the material.

V lost 0 bases, J lost 9 bases, and 7 bases stayed unmatched. The germline V gene has CDR1 SGHRS and CDR2 YFSETQ. CDR3 length: 15 amino acids. As handled by the study authors: For nucleated cells, counts were estimated from reference gene primer amplification. Sequencing was performed with immunoSEQ multiplex PCR; in TCRdb, only in-frame clones are kept and a portion is missing. D and trimming were read from the DNA, whereas the V and J calls and clone size are those reported in that table. The sample records about 140,000 clones, roughly 80% being singletons. The TCR originated in a human donor in a cohort sampled during active COVID-19. The rearrangement joins TRBV5-1 to TRBJ2-1; 9 nucleotides agree with TRBD1. Sequenced material: peripheral blood. CDR3 DNA: TGCGCCAGCAGCTTGGGGACAGGGGTAATTAGTGAGCAGTTCTTC. Its protein is CASSLGTGVISEQFF.